One sample yielded the 16 T cell receptor beta chains listed below, sequenced in a study of T cells in Graves' hyperthyroidism and ophthalmopathy. Researchers took RNA transcripts and amplified the TCR beta CDR3 regions from them. HTBI primers drove first-round RT-PCR of the TCR CDR3. TCRdb re-derived calls from the multiplex PCR reads in MiXCR, one entry per CDR3 protein. Among roughly 290,000 distinct CDR3 sequences, about a sixth were seen once, and the ten largest hold approximately 57%. Sequenced material: blood. These receptor sequences come from a woman aged 60-75 years with Graves' ophthalmopathy.

This clonotype was detected ten times or more. CDR3 nucleotide sequence: TGTGCCAGCAGCTGGGACAACAATGAGCAGTTCTTC. Protein sequence: CASSWDNNEQFF. V gene TRBV7-9 combines with J gene TRBJ2-1; TRBD1 might be the D (6 bases). The length of the CDR3 is 12 residues. Trimming left V 4 bases short and J 5 bases short, with 6 bases between. Germline CDR1 SEHNR, CDR2 FQNEAQ (reference sequence).

The table lists this clonotype with many counts. The V call is TRBV12-3 or TRBV12-4, the J call TRBJ1-2; no definite D call. The CDR3 covers 17 residues. The V end lost 5 bases, the J end lost 4 bases, and 23 bases lay between the germline ends. The CDR3 DNA reads as TGTGCCAGCAGTCTCAAAGCCGTGGGTGAGGGTCTCTATGGCTACACCTTC. Protein product: CASSLKAVGEGLYGYTF.

The chain has TRBV7-9 and TRBJ1-1; D not certain. Trimming removed 2 bases from V and 1 base from J, with 8 bases in between. From germline, CDR1 is SEHNR and CDR2 FQNEAQ (reference sequence). The CDR3 is 14 residues long. Here the CDR3 DNA reads TGTGCCAGCAGCTTAAGGCTGACGAACACTGAAGCTTTCTTT. The encoded protein is CASSLRLTNTEAFF. Full variable domain (missing parts from reference TRBV7-9 and TRBJ1-1): DTGVSQNPRHKITKRGQNVTFRCDPISEHNRLYWYRQTLGQGPEFLTYFQNEAQLEKSRLLSDRFSAERPKGSFSTLEIQRTEQGDSAMYLCASSLRLTNTEAFFGQGTRLTVV.

A few counts support this clonotype. The chain employs TRBV12-3 or TRBV12-4 and TRBJ1-5; possible D gene TRBD1, 6 bases. The CDR3 spans 13 residues. The V end was cut by 1 base, the J end by 12 bases, with 13 bases between. In DNA form, the CDR3 reads TGTGCCAGCAGTTTAGTGGCCAGGGGCATCCAGCATTTT. This codes for CASSLVARGIQHF.

This clonotype came up many times. The chain has TRBV5-5 and TRBJ1-2; 11 nucleotides agree with TRBD1. Looked up from germline, CDR1 is SGHKS and CDR2 is YYEKEE (reference sequence). CDR3 length: 15 residues. V lost 2 bases and J lost 3; bases outside the gene matches: 3. The CDR3 DNA is TGTGCCAGCAGCTTCGGACAGGGGGCGGACTATGGCTACACCTTC. Translating gives CASSFGQGADYGYTF. The full variable domain, with the rest looked up from reference TRBV5-5 and TRBJ1-2, is DAGVTQSPTHLIKTRGQQVTLRCSPISGHKSVSWYQQVLGQGPQFIFQYYEKEERGRGNFPDRFSARQFPNYSSELNVNALLLGDSALYLCASSFGQGADYGYTFGSGTRLTVV.

This clonotype has just a few counts. The V and J genes are TRBV5-1 and TRBJ2-7; D perhaps matches TRBD2 (7 bases). The germline V gene has CDR1 SGHRS and CDR2 YFSETQ. The CDR3 runs 14 residues. V shed 0 bases and J shed 4 bases, with 11 bases lying between them. The CDR3 DNA reads TGCGCCAGCAGCTTGGGCGGGGGCAAATACGAGCAGTACTTC. Translation: CASSLGGGKYEQYF.

This clonotype was seen at least ten times. The chain's CDR3 is CASIVEGRSNSPLHF. CDR3 coding DNA: TGTGCCAGCATAGTAGAGGGACGGAGTAATTCACCCCTCCACTTT. The chain combines TRBV2 with TRBJ1-6; weak D call: TRBD1 (5 bases). Trimming cost V 7 bases and J 6 bases, with 16 bases left between them. This CDR3 has 15 amino acids. In germline, CDR1 is SNHLY, CDR2 FYNNEI.

This clonotype occurred many times. The V call is TRBV7-2, the J call TRBJ2-3; TRBD2 matches 7 bases. The junction had 8 bases not matched to a gene; V was cut back by 10 bases and J by 1 base. CDR3 length: 14 amino acids. Per the germline V gene, CDR1 is SGHTA and CDR2 is FQGNSA. Written as DNA, the CDR3 is TGTGCCACCCAGCGGGGTCGGGGCACAGATACGCAGTATTTT. This encodes CATQRGRGTDTQYF.

The chain joins TRBV5-1 to TRBJ1-1; 7 nucleotides match TRBD1. The CDR3 consists of 16 residues. Trimming cost V 5 bases and J 1 base; bases outside gene matches: 11. The germline CDR1 and CDR2 sequences are SGHRS and YFSETQ. The CDR3 region has the DNA TGCGCCAGCAGGGGATTGGGACAGCCCTGGAACACTGAAGCTTTCTTT. It is translated as CASRGLGQPWNTEAFF.

This clonotype was observed many times. The gene calls are TRBV6-1 and TRBJ2-7, with no clear D. Trimming pared 8 bases from V and 2 bases from J, leaving 13 bases between. The CDR3 spans 13 residues. Germline V gives CDR1 MNHNS, CDR2 SASEGT. The CDR3 nucleotides read TGTGCCAGCGCTAGGCCCAACCCCTACGAGCAGTACTTC. Translated, it gives CASARPNPYEQYF.

This clonotype was recorded at least ten times. The V call is TRBV20-1, the J call TRBJ2-1, with TRBD2 identical over 8 bases. The V gene's germline CDR1 is DFQATT and CDR2 SNEGSKA (reference sequence). V trimming: 6 bases; J trimming: 2 bases; junction bases outside the gene matches: 9. This CDR3 comprises 15 residues. The CDR3 sequence: CSAPRAGAPYNEQFF. In DNA, the CDR3 is TGCAGTGCACCTAGAGCGGGAGCGCCCTACAATGAGCAGTTCTTC.

In its sample, this clonotype was seen many times. V gene TRBV20-1 combines with J gene TRBJ1-1, with D possibly TRBD1 on 5 matching bases. Trimming stripped 1 base from V and 7 bases from J, with 16 bases between. The CDR3 is 14 amino acids. Germline CDR1 DFQATT, CDR2 SNEGSKA (reference sequence). DNA for the CDR3: TGCAGTGCTAGAGCGAGGGACTCTCGGGATGAAGCTTTCTTT. Protein: CSARARDSRDEAFF.

There are many counts of this clonotype. The chain is built from TRBV20-1 and TRBJ1-4; 7 bases are a match to TRBD1. The V gene's germline CDR1 is DFQATT and CDR2 SNEGSKA (reference sequence). The CDR3 runs 14 residues. Trimming cost V 2 bases and J 2 bases; bases outside gene matches: 2. CDR3 in amino acids: CSARRGLTNEKLFF. The CDR3 DNA reads TGCAGTGCTAGAAGGGGGCTGACTAATGAAAAACTGTTTTTT.

The genes are TRBV6-2 or TRBV6-3 and TRBJ2-7, with 9 bases matching TRBD2. With V trimmed by 0 bases and J by 2 bases, 2 bases remained unmatched. The V gene's germline CDR1 is MNHEY and CDR2 SVGEGT. This CDR3 spans 15 amino acids. The CDR3 spells CASSYSTSGTYEQYF. The CDR3 DNA is TGTGCCAGCAGTTACTCGACTAGCGGAACCTACGAGCAGTACTTC.

This clonotype was observed a handful of times. The rearrangement uses TRBV6-5 and TRBJ2-4, with a tentative D call TRBD1 (5 bases). This CDR3 contains 15 residues. V gave up 0 bases and J gave up 6 bases, with 12 bases separating them. The germline gives CDR1 MNHEY, CDR2 SVGAGI. This chain's CDR3 is CASSYSKGVANIQYF. For the CDR3, the DNA is TGTGCCAGCAGTTACTCGAAAGGGGTCGCAAACATTCAGTACTTC.

The rearrangement uses TRBV12-3 or TRBV12-4 and TRBJ1-4; D may be TRBD1 (6 bases). The CDR3 loop spans 15 amino acids. Trimming removed 4 bases from V and 5 bases from J, with 14 bases in between. In DNA, the CDR3 is TGTGCCAGCAGTTCAACAGGGAGGTCCAATGAAAAACTGTTTTTT. It is translated as CASSSTGRSNEKLFF.